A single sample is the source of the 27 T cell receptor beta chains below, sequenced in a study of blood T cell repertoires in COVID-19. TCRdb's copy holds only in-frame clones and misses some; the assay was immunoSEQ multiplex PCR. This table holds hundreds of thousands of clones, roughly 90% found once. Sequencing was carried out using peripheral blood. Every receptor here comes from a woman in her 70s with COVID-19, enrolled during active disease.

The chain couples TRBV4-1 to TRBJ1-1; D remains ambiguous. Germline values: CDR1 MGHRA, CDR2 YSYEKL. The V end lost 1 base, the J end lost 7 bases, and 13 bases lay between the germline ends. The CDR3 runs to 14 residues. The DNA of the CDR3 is TGCGCCAGCAGCCAAGTAAAACAGAGCCTTGAAGCTTTCTTT. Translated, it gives CASSQVKQSLEAFF.

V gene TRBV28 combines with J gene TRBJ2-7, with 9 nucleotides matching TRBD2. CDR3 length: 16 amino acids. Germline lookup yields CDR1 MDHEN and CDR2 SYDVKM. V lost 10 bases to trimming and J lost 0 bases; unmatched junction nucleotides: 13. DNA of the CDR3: TGTGCCACCCAGTTTACGGCGGGGGGGAGCTCCTACGAGCAGTACTTC. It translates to CATQFTAGGSSYEQYF.

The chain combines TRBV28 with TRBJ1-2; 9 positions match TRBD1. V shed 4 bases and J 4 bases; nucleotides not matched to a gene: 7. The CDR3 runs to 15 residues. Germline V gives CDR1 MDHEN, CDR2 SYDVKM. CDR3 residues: CASSSRRTGAYGYTF. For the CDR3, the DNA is TGTGCCAGCAGTTCGCGTCGGACAGGGGCCTATGGCTACACCTTC.

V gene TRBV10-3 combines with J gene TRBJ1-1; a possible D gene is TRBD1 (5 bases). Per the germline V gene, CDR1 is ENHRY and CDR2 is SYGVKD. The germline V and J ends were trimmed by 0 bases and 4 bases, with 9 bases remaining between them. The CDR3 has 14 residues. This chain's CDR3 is CAISESRGGTEAFF. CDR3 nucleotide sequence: TGTGCCATCAGTGAGTCGCGGGGGGGCACTGAAGCTTTCTTT.

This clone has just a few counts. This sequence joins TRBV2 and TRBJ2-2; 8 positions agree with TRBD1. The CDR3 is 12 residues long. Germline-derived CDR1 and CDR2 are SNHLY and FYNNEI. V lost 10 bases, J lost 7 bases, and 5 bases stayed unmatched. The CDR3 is CATGQGLGELFF. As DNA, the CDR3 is TGTGCCACAGGACAGGGCCTCGGGGAGCTGTTTTTT.

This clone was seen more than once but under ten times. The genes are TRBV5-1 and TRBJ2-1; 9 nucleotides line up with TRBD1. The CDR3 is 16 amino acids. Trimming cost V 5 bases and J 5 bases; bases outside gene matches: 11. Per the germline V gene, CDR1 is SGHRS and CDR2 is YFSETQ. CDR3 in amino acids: CASSRGLGQGNNEQFF. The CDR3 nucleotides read TGCGCCAGCAGTCGGGGGTTGGGACAGGGAAACAATGAGCAGTTCTTC.

The DNA for the CDR3 is TGTGCCAGCAGTTTACAAGAGACCCAGTACTTC. It specifies CASSLQETQYF. The chain carries TRBV6-6 and TRBJ2-5; no clear D. Per the germline V gene, CDR1 is MNHNY and CDR2 is SVGAGI (reference sequence). The CDR3 is made up of 11 amino acids. The germline V and J ends were trimmed by 4 bases and 2 bases, with 2 bases remaining between them.

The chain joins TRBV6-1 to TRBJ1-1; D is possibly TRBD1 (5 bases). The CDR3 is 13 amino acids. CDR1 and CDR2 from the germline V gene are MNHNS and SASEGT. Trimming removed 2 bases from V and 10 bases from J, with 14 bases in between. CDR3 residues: CASSENMRGGAFF. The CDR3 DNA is TGTGCCAGCAGTGAAAATATGCGGGGGGGAGCTTTCTTT.

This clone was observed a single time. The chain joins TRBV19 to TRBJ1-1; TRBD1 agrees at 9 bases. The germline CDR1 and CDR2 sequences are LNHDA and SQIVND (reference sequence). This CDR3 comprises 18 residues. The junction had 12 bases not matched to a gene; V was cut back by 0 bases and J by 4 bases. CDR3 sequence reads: CASSIDPWTGEGGTEAFF. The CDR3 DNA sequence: TGTGCCAGTAGTATAGATCCCTGGACAGGGGAGGGAGGCACTGAAGCTTTCTTT.

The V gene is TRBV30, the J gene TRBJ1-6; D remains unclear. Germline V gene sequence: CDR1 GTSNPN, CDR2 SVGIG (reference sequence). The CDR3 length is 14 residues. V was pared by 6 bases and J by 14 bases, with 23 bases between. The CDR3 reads CACINRGGFSALHF. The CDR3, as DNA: TGTGCCTGTATTAACAGAGGAGGATTCTCGGCCCTCCACTTT.

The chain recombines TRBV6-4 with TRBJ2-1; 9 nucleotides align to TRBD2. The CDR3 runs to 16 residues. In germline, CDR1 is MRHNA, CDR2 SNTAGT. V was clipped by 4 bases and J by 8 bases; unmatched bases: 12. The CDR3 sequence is CASSASLTSGPDEQFF. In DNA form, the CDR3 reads TGTGCCAGCAGTGCCTCGTTGACTAGCGGTCCCGATGAGCAGTTCTTC.

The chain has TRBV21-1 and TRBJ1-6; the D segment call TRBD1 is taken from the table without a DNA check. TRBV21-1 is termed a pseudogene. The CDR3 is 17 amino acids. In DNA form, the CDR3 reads TGTGCCAGCAGCAAAGCTCCCGACAGGGGAGGAAATTCACCCCTCCACTTT. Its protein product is CASSKAPDRGGNSPLHF.

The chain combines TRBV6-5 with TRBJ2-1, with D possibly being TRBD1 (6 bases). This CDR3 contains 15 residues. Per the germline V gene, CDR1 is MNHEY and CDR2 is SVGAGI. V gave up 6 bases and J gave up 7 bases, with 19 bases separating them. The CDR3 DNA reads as TGTGCCAGCAGGCCCACAGGGAATTTTGGTAATGAGCAGTTCTTC. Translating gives CASRPTGNFGNEQFF.

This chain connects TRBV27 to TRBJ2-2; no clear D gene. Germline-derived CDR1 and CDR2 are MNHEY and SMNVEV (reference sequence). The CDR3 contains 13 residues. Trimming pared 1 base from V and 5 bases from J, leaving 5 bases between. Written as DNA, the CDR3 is TGTGCCAGCAGTTTATTACTAACCGGGGAGCTGTTTTTT. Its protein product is CASSLLLTGELFF.

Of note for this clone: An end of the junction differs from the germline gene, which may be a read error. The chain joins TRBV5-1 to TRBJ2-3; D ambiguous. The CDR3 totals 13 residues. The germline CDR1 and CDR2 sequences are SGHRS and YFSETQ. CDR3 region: CASSLSSRDTQYF. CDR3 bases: TGCGCCAGCAGCTTGAGTAGCAGAGATACGCAGTATTTT.

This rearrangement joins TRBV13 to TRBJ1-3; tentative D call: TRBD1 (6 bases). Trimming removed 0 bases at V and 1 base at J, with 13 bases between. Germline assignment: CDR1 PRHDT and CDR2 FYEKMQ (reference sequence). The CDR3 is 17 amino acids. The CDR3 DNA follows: TGTGCCAGCAGCTTAGGCCCGGACAGATCATCTGGAAACACCATATATTTT. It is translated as CASSLGPDRSSGNTIYF.

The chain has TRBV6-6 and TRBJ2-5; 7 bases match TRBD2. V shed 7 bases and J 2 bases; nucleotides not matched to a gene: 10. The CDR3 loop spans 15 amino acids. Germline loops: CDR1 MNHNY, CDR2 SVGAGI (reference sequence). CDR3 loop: CASTSGRTPQETQYF. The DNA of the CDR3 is TGTGCCAGCACCTCCGGGAGGACCCCTCAAGAGACCCAGTACTTC.

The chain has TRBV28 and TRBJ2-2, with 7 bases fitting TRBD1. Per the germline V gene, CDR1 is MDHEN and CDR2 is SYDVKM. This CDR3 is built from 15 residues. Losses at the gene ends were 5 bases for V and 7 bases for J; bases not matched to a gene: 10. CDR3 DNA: TGTGCCAGCAGTATCACGACAGGGTTGGGCGGGGAGCTGTTTTTT. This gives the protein CASSITTGLGGELFF.

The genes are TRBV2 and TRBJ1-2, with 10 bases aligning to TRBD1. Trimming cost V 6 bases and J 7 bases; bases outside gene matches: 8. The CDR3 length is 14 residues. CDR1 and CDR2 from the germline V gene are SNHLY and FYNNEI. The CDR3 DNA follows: TGTGCCAGCAGGGGACAGGGGAGTCTCGGTGGCTACACCTTC. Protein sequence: CASRGQGSLGGYTF.

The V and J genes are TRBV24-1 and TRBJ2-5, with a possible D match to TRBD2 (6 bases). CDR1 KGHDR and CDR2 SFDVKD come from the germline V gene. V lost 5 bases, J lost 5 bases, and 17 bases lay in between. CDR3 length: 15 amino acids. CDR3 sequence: CATSGDSGLRETQYF. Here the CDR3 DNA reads TGTGCCACCAGTGGGGACTCAGGACTACGGGAGACCCAGTACTTC.

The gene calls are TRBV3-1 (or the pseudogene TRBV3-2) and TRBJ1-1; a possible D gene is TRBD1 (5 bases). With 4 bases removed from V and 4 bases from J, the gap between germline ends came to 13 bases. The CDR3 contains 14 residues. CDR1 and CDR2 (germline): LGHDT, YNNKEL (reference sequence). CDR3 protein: CASSPSSGGTEAFF. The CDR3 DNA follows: TGTGCCAGCAGCCCCTCTTCCGGGGGCACTGAAGCTTTCTTT.

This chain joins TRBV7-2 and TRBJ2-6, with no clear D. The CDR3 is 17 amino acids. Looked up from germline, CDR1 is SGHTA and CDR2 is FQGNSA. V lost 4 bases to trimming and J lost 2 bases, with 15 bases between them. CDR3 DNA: TGTGCCAGCAGCTCGCCTATACGGGTAGCTGGGGCCAACGTCCTGACTTTC. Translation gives CASSSPIRVAGANVLTF.

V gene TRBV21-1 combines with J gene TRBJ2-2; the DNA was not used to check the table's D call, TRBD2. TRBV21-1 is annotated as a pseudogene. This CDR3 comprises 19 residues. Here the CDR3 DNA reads TGTGCCAGCAGCCCTCGAGCATACATCGGGAGTCCGAACACCGGGGAGCTGTTTTTT. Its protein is CASSPRAYIGSPNTGELFF.

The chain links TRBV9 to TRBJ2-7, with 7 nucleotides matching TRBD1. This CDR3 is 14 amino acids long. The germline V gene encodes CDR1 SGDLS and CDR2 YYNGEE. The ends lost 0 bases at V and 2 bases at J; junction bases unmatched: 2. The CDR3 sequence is CASSVDQGAYEQYF. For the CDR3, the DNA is TGTGCCAGCAGCGTAGACCAGGGGGCCTACGAGCAGTACTTC.

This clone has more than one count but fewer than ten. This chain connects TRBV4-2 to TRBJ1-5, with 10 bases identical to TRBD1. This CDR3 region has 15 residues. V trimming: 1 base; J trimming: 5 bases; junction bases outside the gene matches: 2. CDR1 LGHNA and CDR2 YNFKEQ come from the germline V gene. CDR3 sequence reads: CASSQADRGDQPQHF. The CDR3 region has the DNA TGTGCCAGCAGCCAAGCGGACAGGGGGGATCAGCCCCAGCATTTT.

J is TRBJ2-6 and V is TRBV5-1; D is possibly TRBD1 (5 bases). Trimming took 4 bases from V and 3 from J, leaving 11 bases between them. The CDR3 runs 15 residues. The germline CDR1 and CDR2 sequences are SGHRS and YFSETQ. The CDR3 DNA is TGCGCCAGCAGCAAAGGACAAAATGGGGCCAACGTCCTGACTTTC. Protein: CASSKGQNGANVLTF.

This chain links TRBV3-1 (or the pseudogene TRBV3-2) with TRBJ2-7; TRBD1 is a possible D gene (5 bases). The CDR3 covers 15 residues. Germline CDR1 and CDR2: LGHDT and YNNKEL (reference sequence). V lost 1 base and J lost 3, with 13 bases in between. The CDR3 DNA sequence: TGTGCCAGCAGCCAAGCCCCCCTCGACAGCTACGAGCAGTACTTC. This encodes CASSQAPLDSYEQYF.